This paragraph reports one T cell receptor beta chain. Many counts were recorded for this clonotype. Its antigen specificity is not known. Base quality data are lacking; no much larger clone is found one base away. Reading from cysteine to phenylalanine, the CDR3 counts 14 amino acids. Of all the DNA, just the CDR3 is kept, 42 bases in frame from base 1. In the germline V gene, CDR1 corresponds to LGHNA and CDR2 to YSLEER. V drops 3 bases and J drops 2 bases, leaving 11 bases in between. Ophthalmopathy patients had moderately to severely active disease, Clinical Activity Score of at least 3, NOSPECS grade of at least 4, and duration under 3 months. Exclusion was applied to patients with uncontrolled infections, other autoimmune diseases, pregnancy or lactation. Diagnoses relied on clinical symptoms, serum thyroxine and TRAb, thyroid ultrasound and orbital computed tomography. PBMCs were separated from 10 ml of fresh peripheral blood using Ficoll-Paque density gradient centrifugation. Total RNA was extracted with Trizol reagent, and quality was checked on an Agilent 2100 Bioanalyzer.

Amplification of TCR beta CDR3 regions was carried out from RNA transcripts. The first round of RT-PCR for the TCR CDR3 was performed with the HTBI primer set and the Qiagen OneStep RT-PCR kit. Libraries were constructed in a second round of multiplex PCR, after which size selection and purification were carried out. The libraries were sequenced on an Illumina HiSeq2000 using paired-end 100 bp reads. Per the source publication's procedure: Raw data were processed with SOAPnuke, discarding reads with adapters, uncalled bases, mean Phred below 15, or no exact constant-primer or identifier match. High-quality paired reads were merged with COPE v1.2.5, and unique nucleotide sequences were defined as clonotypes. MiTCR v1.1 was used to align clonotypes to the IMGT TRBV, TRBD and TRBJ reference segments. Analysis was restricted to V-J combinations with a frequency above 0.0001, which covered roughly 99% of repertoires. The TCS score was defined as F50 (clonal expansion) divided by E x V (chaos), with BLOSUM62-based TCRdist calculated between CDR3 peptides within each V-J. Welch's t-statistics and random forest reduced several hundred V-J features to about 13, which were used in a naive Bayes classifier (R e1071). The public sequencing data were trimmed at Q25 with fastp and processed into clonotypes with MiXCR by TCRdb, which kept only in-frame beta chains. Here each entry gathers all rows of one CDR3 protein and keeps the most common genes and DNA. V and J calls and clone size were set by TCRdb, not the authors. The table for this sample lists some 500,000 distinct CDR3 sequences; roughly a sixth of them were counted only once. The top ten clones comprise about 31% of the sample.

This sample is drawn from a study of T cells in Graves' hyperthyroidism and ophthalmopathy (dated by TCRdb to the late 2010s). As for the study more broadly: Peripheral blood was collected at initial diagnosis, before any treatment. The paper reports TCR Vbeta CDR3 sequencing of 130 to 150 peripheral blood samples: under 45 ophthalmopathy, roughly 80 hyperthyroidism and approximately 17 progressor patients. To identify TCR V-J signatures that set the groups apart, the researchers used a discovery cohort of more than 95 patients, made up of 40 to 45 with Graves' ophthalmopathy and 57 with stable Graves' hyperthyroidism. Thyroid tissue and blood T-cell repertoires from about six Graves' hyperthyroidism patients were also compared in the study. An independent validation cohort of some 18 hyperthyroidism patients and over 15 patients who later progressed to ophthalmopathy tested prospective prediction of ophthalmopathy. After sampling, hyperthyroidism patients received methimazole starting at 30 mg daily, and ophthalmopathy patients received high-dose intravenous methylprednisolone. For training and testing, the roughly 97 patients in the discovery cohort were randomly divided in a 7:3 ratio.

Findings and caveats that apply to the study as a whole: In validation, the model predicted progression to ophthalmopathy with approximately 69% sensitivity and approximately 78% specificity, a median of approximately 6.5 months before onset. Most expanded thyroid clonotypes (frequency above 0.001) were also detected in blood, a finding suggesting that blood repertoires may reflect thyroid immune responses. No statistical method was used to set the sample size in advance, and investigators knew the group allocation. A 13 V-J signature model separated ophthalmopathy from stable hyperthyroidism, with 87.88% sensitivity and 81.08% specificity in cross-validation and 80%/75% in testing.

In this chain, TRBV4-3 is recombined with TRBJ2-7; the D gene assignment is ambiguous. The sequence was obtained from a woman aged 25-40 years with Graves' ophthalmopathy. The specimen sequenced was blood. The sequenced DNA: TGCGCCAGCAGCCACCTCGGACGCGCCTACGAGCAGTACTTC. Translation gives CASSHLGRAYEQYF.